This T cell receptor beta chain appears in the sequencing data of a study of PD-1 blockade in mismatch repair-deficient tumors. The V gene's germline CDR1 is SGHDT and CDR2 YYEEEE. There are 16 residues in the CDR3. The V end was cut by 2 bases, the J end by 8 bases, with 19 bases between. Assay used: immunoSEQ multiplex PCR; TCRdb lists only in-frame clones, some missing. Seen here are about 120,000 clones, about nine tenths observed once, and the top ten hold over 9.5%. This chain connects TRBV5-6 to TRBJ1-4; weak D call: TRBD1 (5 bases). The specimen was peripheral blood, collected approximately 70 weeks after starting pembrolizumab. This clonotype was obtained from an adult with mismatch repair-deficient cancer. CDR3 loop: CASSFFFDSLGEKLFF. For the CDR3, the DNA is TGTGCCAGCAGCTTCTTCTTTGACAGCCTCGGCGAAAAACTGTTTTTT.